This entry lists 27 T cell receptor beta chains sequenced from one sample in a study of blood T cell repertoires in COVID-19. Assay: immunoSEQ multiplex PCR; the TCRdb copy retains only in-frame clones and omits some. The data show approximately 160,000 clones, 70% to 90% seen once. The source material was peripheral blood. These receptors were collected from a human donor in a cohort sampled during active COVID-19.

The chain is built from TRBV10-3 and TRBJ2-3; 8 nucleotides match TRBD2. The CDR3 totals 15 residues. Germline V gene sequence: CDR1 ENHRY, CDR2 SYGVKD. The junction had 6 bases not matched to a gene; V was cut back by 4 bases and J by 3 bases. CDR3 amino acids: CAISGAGVKTDTQYF. CDR3 nucleotide sequence: TGTGCCATCAGTGGAGCGGGAGTGAAAACAGATACGCAGTATTTT.

This chain uses TRBV7-2 with TRBJ1-2; D gene unclear. The V end was cut by 1 base, the J end by 4 bases, with 7 bases between. This CDR3 contains 13 residues. In germline, CDR1 is SGHTA, CDR2 FQGNSA. The CDR3 coding sequence is TGTGCCAGCAGCTTAGAGTCACTCTATGGCTACACCTTC. Encoded protein: CASSLESLYGYTF.

The rearrangement links TRBV3-1 (or the pseudogene TRBV3-2) to TRBJ2-5, with unresolved D. CDR3 length: 18 amino acids. Germline-derived CDR1 and CDR2 are LGHDT and YNNKEL (reference sequence). V dropped 1 base and J dropped 3 bases, with 21 bases sitting between them. The CDR3 spells CASSQGNRRSEIEETQYF. The CDR3 DNA reads TGTGCCAGCAGCCAAGGTAATCGCCGGAGTGAAATCGAAGAGACCCAGTACTTC.

The chain couples TRBV11-2 to TRBJ2-7; D might be TRBD1 (5 bases). The CDR3 spans 13 residues. Deletions cut 5 bases from V and 6 bases from J, with 14 bases between. The germline V gene has CDR1 SGHAT and CDR2 FQNNGV. The CDR3: CASSAGHAREQYF. The CDR3 DNA reads TGTGCCAGCAGCGCCGGACACGCTCGCGAGCAGTACTTC.

The J gene is TRBJ2-1, the V gene TRBV18; D might be TRBD1 (6 bases). Trimming removed 7 bases at V and 4 bases at J, with 26 bases between. The germline gives CDR1 KGHSH, CDR2 LQKENI. The CDR3 is 18 residues long. The CDR3 DNA sequence: TGTGCCAGCTATCGTACCATCCTAGGGGGAGATCTTTACAATGAGCAGTTCTTC. Translating gives CASYRTILGGDLYNEQFF.

This chain links TRBV6-2 or TRBV6-3 with TRBJ1-1; weak D call: TRBD1 (6 bases). With 0 bases removed from V and 0 bases from J, the gap between germline ends came to 14 bases. Germline CDR1 reads MNHEY; CDR2 reads SVGEGT. The CDR3 has 17 amino acids. The CDR3 coding sequence is TGTGCCAGCAGTTACTCGAGCGGGGGGCCCATGAACACTGAAGCTTTCTTT. Translated, it gives CASSYSSGGPMNTEAFF.

This chain uses TRBV6-5 with TRBJ1-3; no clear D gene. The V end lost 5 bases, the J end lost 3 bases, and 14 bases lay between the germline ends. The CDR3 covers 15 residues. In germline, CDR1 is MNHEY, CDR2 SVGAGI. CDR3 in amino acids: CASSPGLLSGNTIYF. CDR3 DNA: TGTGCCAGCAGTCCCGGACTCCTCAGTGGAAACACCATATATTTT.

This clone has a count of ten or more. The gene calls are TRBV2 and TRBJ2-7; perhaps TRBD1 as D (5 bases). The germline V and J ends were trimmed by 7 bases and 6 bases, with 19 bases remaining between them. From germline, CDR1 is SNHLY and CDR2 FYNNEI. This CDR3 is 14 amino acids long. The CDR3 sequence: CASIPSGPSGEQYF. CDR3 bases: TGTGCCAGCATCCCCTCAGGGCCCTCCGGCGAGCAGTACTTC.

This rearrangement joins TRBV4-3 to TRBJ1-3, with D possibly TRBD1 on 6 matching bases. The germline gives CDR1 LGHNA, CDR2 YSLEER. V shed 0 bases and J shed 4 bases, with 13 bases lying between them. The length of the CDR3 is 16 residues. The CDR3 loop reads CASSQDRGAQGNTIYF. Here the CDR3 DNA reads TGCGCCAGCAGCCAAGATCGGGGGGCGCAAGGAAACACCATATATTTT.

V usage is TRBV9 and J usage is TRBJ2-7, with TRBD1 matching over 7 bases. V shed 3 bases and J 3 bases; nucleotides not matched to a gene: 15. This CDR3 contains 17 residues. The V gene's germline CDR1 is SGDLS and CDR2 YYNGEE. Here the CDR3 reads CASSAGGTALTGYEQYF. The DNA of the CDR3 is TGTGCCAGCAGCGCGGGTGGGACAGCGTTAACCGGCTACGAGCAGTACTTC.

This chain uses TRBV7-6 with TRBJ2-5; 7 positions match TRBD2. The CDR3 contains 15 residues. J lost 1 base, V lost 2 bases, and 4 bases had no gene match. Germline CDR1 reads SGHVS; CDR2 reads FNYEAQ. The CDR3 bases are TGTGCCAGCAGCTTATCAGCGGGGCGCCAAGAGACCCAGTACTTC. Its protein is CASSLSAGRQETQYF.

The CDR3 DNA reads as TGTGCCAGCAGTGGGGGGGCCGACAGGCGCGAGCAGTACTTC. This translates into CASSGGADRREQYF. The chain carries TRBV5-4 and TRBJ2-7, with D perhaps TRBD2 (7 bases). The V gene lost 5 bases and the J gene lost 6 bases, with 18 bases spanning the gap. This CDR3 has 14 residues. Germline V lookup: CDR1 SGHNT, CDR2 YYREEE (reference sequence). The entire variable domain, with the rest obtained from reference TRBV5-4 and TRBJ2-7, is as follows: ETGVTQSPTHLIKTRGQQVTLRCSSQSGHNTVSWYQQALGQGPQFIFQYYREEENGRGNFPPRFSGLQFPNYSSELNVNALELDDSALYLCASSGGADRREQYFGPGTRLTVT.

The chain employs TRBV30 and TRBJ1-2; perhaps TRBD1 as D (6 bases). With 4 bases removed from V and 1 base from J, the gap between germline ends came to 16 bases. Germline V gene data show CDR1 as GTSNPN and CDR2 as SVGIG (reference sequence). This CDR3 comprises 15 residues. The CDR3 coding sequence is TGTGCCTGGACCCTGGGGGGGGCAGGTAACTATGGCTACACCTTC. Encoded protein: CAWTLGGAGNYGYTF.

The rearrangement uses TRBV28 and TRBJ1-6, with TRBD1 as a possible D gene (5 bases). Germline assignment: CDR1 MDHEN and CDR2 SYDVKM. Trimming removed 6 bases at V and 8 bases at J, with 23 bases between. The CDR3 extends over 17 amino acids. The CDR3 protein is CASRPGRQRLRDSPLHF. As DNA, the CDR3 is TGTGCCAGCAGACCCGGTCGACAGCGACTTCGTGATTCACCCCTCCACTTT. Variable domain in full (rest from reference TRBV28 and TRBJ1-6): DVKVTQSSRYLVKRTGEKVFLECVQDMDHENMFWYRQDPGLGLRLIYFSYDVKMKEKGDIPEGYSVSREKKERFSLILESASTNQTSMYLCASRPGRQRLRDSPLHFGNGTRLTVT.

This sequence joins TRBV2 and TRBJ1-1; tentatively, D is TRBD1 (5 bases). CDR3 length: 16 residues. Germline-derived CDR1 and CDR2 are SNHLY and FYNNEI. V gave up 3 bases and J gave up 5 bases, with 19 bases separating them. CDR3 bases: TGTGCCAGCAGTGAGAGGACAAGTTACCGGGGGACTGAAGCTTTCTTT. Translation: CASSERTSYRGTEAFF.

The chain has TRBV6-5 and TRBJ1-2; the D is unclear. The germline V and J ends were trimmed by 5 bases and 1 base, with 8 bases remaining between them. CDR1 MNHEY and CDR2 SVGAGI come from the germline V gene. The CDR3 loop spans 13 amino acids. CDR3 region: CASSPGSNYGYTF. CDR3 sequence (DNA): TGTGCCAGCAGTCCGGGGAGTAACTATGGCTACACCTTC.

V and J are TRBV5-6 and TRBJ1-2, with 7 bases matching TRBD1. This CDR3 contains 14 residues. The trim removed 4 bases at V and 2 bases at J, leaving 5 bases unmatched. CDR1 and CDR2 (germline): SGHDT, YYEEEE. CDR3 coding DNA: TGTGCCAGCAGCCGGACAGGTCCGAACTATGGCTACACCTTC. The encoded protein is CASSRTGPNYGYTF.

The chain links TRBV19 to TRBJ1-1, with 9 positions matching TRBD1. This CDR3 region has 14 residues. J gave up 5 bases and V 4 bases, and 5 bases lay outside the gene matches. Per germline, CDR1 LNHDA and CDR2 SQIVND (reference sequence). The chain's CDR3 is CASSTTGGWTEAFF. As DNA, the CDR3 is TGTGCCAGTAGTACAACAGGGGGCTGGACTGAAGCTTTCTTT.

This chain links TRBV6-5 with TRBJ1-4; D not certain. The CDR3 covers 12 residues. Germline CDR1 is MNHEY and CDR2 is SVGAGI. The V end was cut by 7 bases, the J end by 2 bases, with 5 bases between. The CDR3 reads CASTTTNEKLFF. Here the CDR3 DNA reads TGTGCCAGCACTACCACTAATGAAAAACTGTTTTTT.

This chain uses TRBV6-2 or TRBV6-3 with TRBJ1-3, with D possibly TRBD1 on 6 matching bases. The V gene lost 1 base and the J gene lost 0 bases, with 10 bases spanning the gap. This CDR3 has 16 amino acids. Germline loops: CDR1 MNHEY, CDR2 SVGEGT. Here the CDR3 reads CASSYLGHFSGNTIYF. In DNA, the CDR3 is TGTGCCAGCAGTTACTTGGGACATTTCTCTGGAAACACCATATATTTT.

The sample holds a few counts of this clone. The chain joins TRBV3-1 (or the pseudogene TRBV3-2) to TRBJ2-1; D might be TRBD1 (5 bases). The germline CDR1 and CDR2 sequences are LGHDT and YNNKEL (reference sequence). V gave up 3 bases and J gave up 8 bases, with 17 bases separating them. There are 15 residues in the CDR3. The CDR3 spells CASSHYFKGSYEQFF. In DNA, the CDR3 is TGTGCCAGCAGCCATTACTTCAAGGGGTCCTATGAGCAGTTCTTC.

The rearrangement joins TRBV6-6 to TRBJ1-1; D unclear. Germline CDR1 MNHNY, CDR2 SVGAGI (reference sequence). The CDR3 runs to 15 residues. V lost 5 bases, J lost 0 bases, and 13 bases lay in between. The CDR3 nucleotides read TGTGCCAGCAGTCGATCGAAGCAAGTGAACACTGAAGCTTTCTTT. It yields the protein CASSRSKQVNTEAFF.

This clone occurred a few times. In DNA form, the CDR3 reads TGTGCCAGCAGCTCGGGGACAGGGGATACAAGTGGAAACACCATATATTTT. Translation gives CASSSGTGDTSGNTIYF. V and J are TRBV7-9 and TRBJ1-3; 10 positions match TRBD1. The V segment lost 4 bases and the J segment 3 bases; nucleotides outside the gene matches: 9. CDR3 length equals 17 residues. Looked up from germline, CDR1 is SEHNR and CDR2 is FQNEAQ (reference sequence).

J is TRBJ2-5 and V is TRBV7-9; a possible D gene is TRBD1 (6 bases). The CDR3 runs to 14 residues. The germline V and J ends were trimmed by 5 bases and 4 bases, with 14 bases remaining between them. Germline assignment: CDR1 SEHNR and CDR2 FQNEAQ (reference sequence). The CDR3 region has the DNA TGTGCCAGCAGCAATCCATTGGACAGAGAGACCCAGTACTTC. Translating gives CASSNPLDRETQYF.

For the CDR3, the DNA is TGTGCCAGCAGCCCAAGCCGGGACAGAAACACAGATACGCAGTATTTT. As protein: CASSPSRDRNTDTQYF. The rearrangement uses TRBV14 and TRBJ2-3; 7 nucleotides line up with TRBD1. The germline V gene encodes CDR1 SGHDN and CDR2 FVKESK. Trimming at V came to 4 bases and at J to 2 bases, leaving 9 bases not matched to a gene. This CDR3 contains 16 residues.

The chain recombines TRBV15 with TRBJ2-1; 7 positions match TRBD1. Germline values: CDR1 LNHNV, CDR2 YYDKDF (reference sequence). With 0 bases clipped from V and 8 bases from J, the junction kept 10 bases outside the gene matches. The CDR3 sequence is 16 residues long. The CDR3 loop reads CATSRDEGGAHDEQFF. The CDR3 DNA reads as TGTGCCACCAGCAGAGATGAAGGGGGCGCGCATGATGAGCAGTTCTTC.

This clone was recorded only once. The chain links TRBV6-5 to TRBJ2-3; TRBD2 matches at 7 bases. The CDR3 has 12 residues. V trimming: 5 bases; J trimming: 5 bases; junction bases outside the gene matches: 1. Per germline, CDR1 MNHEY and CDR2 SVGAGI. This CDR3 reads CASSRGGDTQYF. In nucleotides, the CDR3 is TGTGCCAGCAGTCGCGGGGGAGATACGCAGTATTTT.